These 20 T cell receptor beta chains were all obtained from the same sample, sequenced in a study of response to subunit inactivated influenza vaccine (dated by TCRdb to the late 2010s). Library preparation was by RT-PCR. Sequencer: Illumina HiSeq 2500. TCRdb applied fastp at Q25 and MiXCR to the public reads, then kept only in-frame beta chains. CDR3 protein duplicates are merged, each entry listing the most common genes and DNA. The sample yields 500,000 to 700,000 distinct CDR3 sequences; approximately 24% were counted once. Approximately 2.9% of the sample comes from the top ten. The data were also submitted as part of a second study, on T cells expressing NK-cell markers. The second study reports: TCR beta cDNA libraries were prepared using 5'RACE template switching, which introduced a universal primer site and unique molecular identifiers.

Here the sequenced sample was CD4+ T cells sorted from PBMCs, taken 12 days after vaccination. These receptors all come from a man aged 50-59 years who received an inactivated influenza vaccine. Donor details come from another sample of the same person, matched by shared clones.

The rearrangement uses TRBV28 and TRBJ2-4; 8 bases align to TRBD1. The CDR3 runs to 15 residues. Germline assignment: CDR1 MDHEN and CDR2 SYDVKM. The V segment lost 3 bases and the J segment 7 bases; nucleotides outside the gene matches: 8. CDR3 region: CASSFGQGGRNIQYF. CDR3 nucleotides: TGTGCCAGCAGTTTCGGACAGGGCGGCCGGAACATTCAGTACTTC. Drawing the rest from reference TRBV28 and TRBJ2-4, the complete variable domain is DVKVTQSSRYLVKRTGEKVFLECVQDMDHENMFWYRQDPGLGLRLIYFSYDVKMKEKGDIPEGYSVSREKKERFSLILESASTNQTSMYLCASSFGQGGRNIQYFGAGTRLSVL.

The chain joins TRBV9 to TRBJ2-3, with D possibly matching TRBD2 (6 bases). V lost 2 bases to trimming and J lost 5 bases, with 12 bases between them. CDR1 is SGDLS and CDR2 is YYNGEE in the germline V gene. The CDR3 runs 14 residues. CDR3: CASSVPGREDTQYF. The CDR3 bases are TGTGCCAGCAGCGTGCCAGGGCGGGAAGATACGCAGTATTTT.

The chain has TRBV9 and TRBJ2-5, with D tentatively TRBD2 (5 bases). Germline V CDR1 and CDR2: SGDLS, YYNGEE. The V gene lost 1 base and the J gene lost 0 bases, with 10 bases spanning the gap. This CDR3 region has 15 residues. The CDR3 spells CASSVQSGDQETQYF. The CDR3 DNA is TGTGCCAGCAGCGTACAGAGCGGCGACCAAGAGACCCAGTACTTC.

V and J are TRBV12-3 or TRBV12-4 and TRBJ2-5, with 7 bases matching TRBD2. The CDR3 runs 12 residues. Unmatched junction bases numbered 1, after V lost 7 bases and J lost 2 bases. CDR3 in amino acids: CASKGLQETQYF. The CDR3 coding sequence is TGTGCCAGCAAGGGACTACAAGAGACCCAGTACTTC.

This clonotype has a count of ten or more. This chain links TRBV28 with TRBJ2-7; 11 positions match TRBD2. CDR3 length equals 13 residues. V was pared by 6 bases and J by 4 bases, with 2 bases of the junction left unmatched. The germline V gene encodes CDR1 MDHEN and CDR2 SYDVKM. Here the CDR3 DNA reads TGTGCCAGCAGGACTAGCGGGGCTTACGAGCAGTACTTC. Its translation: CASRTSGAYEQYF.

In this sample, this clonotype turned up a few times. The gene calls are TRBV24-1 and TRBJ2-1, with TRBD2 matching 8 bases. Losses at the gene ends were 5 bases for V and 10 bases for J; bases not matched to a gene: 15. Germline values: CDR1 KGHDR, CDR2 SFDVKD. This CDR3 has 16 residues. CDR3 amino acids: CATSASAGLVGGEQFF. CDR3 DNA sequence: TGTGCCACCAGTGCCTCGGCGGGACTAGTAGGTGGGGAGCAGTTCTTC.

CDR3 loop: CASSLSTDYGYTF. In DNA form, the CDR3 reads TGTGCCAGCAGTTTGTCGACGGATTATGGCTACACCTTC. This rearrangement joins TRBV12-3 or TRBV12-4 to TRBJ1-2; D remains unclear. This CDR3 is 13 amino acids long. V was cut by 3 bases and J by 5 bases, with 10 bases left in between.

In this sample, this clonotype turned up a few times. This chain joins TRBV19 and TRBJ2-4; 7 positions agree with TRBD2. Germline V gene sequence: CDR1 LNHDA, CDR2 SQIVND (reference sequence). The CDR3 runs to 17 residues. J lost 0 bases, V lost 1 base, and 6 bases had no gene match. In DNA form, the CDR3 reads TGTGCCAGTAGTATAGCTAGCGGCGACCTAGCCAAAAACATTCAGTACTTC. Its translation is CASSIASGDLAKNIQYF.

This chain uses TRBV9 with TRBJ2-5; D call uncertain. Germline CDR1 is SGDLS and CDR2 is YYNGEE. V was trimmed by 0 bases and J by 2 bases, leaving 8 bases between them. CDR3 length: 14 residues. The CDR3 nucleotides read TGTGCCAGCAGCGTAGAGGTGTTTCAAGAGACCCAGTACTTC. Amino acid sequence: CASSVEVFQETQYF.

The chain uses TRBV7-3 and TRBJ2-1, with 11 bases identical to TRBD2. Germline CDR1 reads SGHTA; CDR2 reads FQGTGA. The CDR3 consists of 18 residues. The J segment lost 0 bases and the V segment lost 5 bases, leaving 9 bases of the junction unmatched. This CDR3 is CASSRPGTSGSSYNEQFF. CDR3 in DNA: TGTGCCAGCAGCCGACCCGGGACTAGCGGAAGCTCCTACAATGAGCAGTTCTTC.

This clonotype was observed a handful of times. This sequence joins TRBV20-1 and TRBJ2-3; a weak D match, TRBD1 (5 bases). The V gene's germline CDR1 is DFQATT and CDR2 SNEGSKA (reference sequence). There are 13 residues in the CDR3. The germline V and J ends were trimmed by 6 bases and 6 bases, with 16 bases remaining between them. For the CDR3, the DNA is TGCAGTGCCCAGGGCCTTCTACACGATACGCAGTATTTT. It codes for CSAQGLLHDTQYF.

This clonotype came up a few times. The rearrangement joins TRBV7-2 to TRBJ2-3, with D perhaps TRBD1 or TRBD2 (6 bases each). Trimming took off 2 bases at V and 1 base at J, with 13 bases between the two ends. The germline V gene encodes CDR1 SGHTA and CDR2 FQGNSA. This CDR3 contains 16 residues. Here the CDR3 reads CASSLRRGLGTDTQYF. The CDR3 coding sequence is TGTGCCAGCAGCTTACGGAGGGGGTTGGGCACAGATACGCAGTATTTT.

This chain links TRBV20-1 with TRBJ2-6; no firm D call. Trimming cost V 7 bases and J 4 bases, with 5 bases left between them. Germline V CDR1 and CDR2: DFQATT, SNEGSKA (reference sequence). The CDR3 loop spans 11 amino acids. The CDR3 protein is CSGKGANVLTF. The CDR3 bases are TGCAGTGGTAAGGGGGCCAACGTCCTGACTTTC.

The CDR3 region has the DNA TGTGCCAGCTCAGCGACAGGGTGGCAAGAGACCCAGTACTTC. Translated, it gives CASSATGWQETQYF. The chain carries TRBV18 and TRBJ2-5, with 7 bases fitting TRBD1. V lost 5 bases to trimming and J lost 2 bases; unmatched junction nucleotides: 5. Germline CDR1 KGHSH, CDR2 LQKENI. The CDR3 runs 14 residues.

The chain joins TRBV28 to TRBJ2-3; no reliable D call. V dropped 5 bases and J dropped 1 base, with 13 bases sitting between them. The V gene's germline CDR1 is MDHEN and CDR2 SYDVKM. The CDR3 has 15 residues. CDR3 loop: CASSGGPGGTDTQYF. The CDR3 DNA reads TGTGCCAGCAGTGGCGGACCTGGGGGCACAGATACGCAGTATTTT.

This CDR3 reads CSGSSGAYEQYF. CDR3 sequence (DNA): TGCAGTGGTTCTAGCGGGGCCTACGAGCAGTACTTC. This chain joins TRBV20-1 and TRBJ2-7, with TRBD2 identical over 9 bases. V lost 7 bases and J lost 2; bases outside the gene matches: 3. This CDR3 has 12 amino acids. Germline values: CDR1 DFQATT, CDR2 SNEGSKA (reference sequence).

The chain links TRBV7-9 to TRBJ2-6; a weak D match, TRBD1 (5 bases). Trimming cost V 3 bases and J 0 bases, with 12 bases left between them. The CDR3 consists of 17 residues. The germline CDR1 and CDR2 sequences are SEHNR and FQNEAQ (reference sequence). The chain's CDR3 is CASSFDRRVSGANVLTF. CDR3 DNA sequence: TGTGCCAGCAGCTTCGACAGACGAGTCTCTGGGGCCAACGTCCTGACTTTC.

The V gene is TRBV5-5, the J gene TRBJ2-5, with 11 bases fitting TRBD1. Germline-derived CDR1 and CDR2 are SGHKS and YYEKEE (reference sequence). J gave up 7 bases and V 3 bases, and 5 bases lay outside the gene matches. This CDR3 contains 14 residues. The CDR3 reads CASSWEGTGGTQYF. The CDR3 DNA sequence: TGTGCCAGCAGCTGGGAAGGGACAGGGGGGACCCAGTACTTC.

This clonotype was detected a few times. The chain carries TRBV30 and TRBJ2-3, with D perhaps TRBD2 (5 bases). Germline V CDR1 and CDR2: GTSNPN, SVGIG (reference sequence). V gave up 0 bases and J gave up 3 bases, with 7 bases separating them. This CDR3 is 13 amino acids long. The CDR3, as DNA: TGTGCCTGGAGTGTACCGGGAACAGATACGCAGTATTTT. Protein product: CAWSVPGTDTQYF.

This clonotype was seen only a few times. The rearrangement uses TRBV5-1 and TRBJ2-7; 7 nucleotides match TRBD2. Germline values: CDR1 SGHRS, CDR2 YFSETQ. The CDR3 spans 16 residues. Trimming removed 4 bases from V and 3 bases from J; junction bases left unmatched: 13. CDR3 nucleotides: TGCGCCAGCAGCCCCGGCGGGAGCGACCGGTACTACGAGCAGTACTTC. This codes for CASSPGGSDRYYEQYF.